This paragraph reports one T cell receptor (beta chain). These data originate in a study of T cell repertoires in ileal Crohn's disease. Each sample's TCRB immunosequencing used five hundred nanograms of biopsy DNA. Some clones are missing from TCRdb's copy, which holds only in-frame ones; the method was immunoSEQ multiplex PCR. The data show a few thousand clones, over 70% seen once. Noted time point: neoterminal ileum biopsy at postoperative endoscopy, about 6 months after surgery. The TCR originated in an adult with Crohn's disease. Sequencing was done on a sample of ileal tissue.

The DNA for the CDR3 is TGTGCCAGCTCACCACGGGAGATCGTCTACAATGAGCAGTTCTTC. Its protein product is CASSPREIVYNEQFF. This sequence joins TRBV18 and TRBJ2-1; tentative D call: TRBD2 (5 bases). Trimming left V 1 base short and J 3 bases short, with 10 bases between. The CDR3 runs to 15 residues. CDR1 and CDR2 (germline): KGHSH, LQKENI.